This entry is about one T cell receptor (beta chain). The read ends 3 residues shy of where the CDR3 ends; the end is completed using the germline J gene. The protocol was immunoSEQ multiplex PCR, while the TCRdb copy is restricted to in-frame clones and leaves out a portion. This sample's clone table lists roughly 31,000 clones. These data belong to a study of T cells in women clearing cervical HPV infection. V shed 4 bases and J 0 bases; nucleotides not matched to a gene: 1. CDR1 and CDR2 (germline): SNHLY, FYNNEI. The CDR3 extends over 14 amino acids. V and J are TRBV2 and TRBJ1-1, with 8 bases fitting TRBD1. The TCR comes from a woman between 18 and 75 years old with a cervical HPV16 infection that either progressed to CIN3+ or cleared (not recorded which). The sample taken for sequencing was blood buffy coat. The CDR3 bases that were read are TGTGCCAGCAGTGCGACAGGGGTGAACACTGAA. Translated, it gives CASSATGVNTE. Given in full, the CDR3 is CASSATGVNTEAFF.